This T cell receptor beta chain was sequenced during a study of shared clonotypes between healthy human individuals. Study background: A few men and a couple of women, aged 18 to 49, were donors. General study results and limits: Rarefaction exposed incomplete sorted-subset sequencing despite large depth. Roughly 5.3% of naive CD4 clonotypes were common to four donors.

Deep-level settings were used for running the assay. Method: immunoSEQ multiplex PCR; TCRdb's copy keeps in-frame clones and lacks some. The repertoire holds 2 million to 2.5 million clones, with around 96% as singletons. Remarks on this clone: Its antigen is not identified.

The CDR3 loop spans 16 amino acids. Germline loops: CDR1 SNHLY, CDR2 FYNNEI. V shed 6 bases and J 5 bases; nucleotides not matched to a gene: 13. Naivety among CD8 cells was defined by CD45RO negativity and positive CCR7 selection, thereby excluding terminally differentiated effector memory CD45RA+ cells. The genes are TRBV2 and TRBJ2-5; 9 bases line up with TRBD1. The receptor comes from a man younger than 35 in good health. Material for sequencing was naive CD8+ T cells sorted from blood. Here the CDR3 DNA reads TGTGCCAGCAGGGATTTCCGGGACAGGGTCGATGAGACCCAGTACTTC. Translating gives CASRDFRDRVDETQYF.